Shown below are 17 T cell receptor beta chains from a single sample sequenced in a study of blood T cell repertoires in COVID-19. Repertoires were generated with immunoSEQ multiplex PCR, while TCRdb's copy carries only in-frame clones and drops some. Of approximately 240,000 clones in the sample, about 85% were seen once. Specimen: peripheral blood. These receptors originate from a woman aged 80 or over with active or convalescent COVID-19.

The chain carries TRBV7-9 and TRBJ1-4; perhaps TRBD1 as D (6 bases). Germline-derived CDR1 and CDR2 are SEHNR and FQNEAQ (reference sequence). The CDR3 has 13 amino acids. The V end lost 5 bases, the J end lost 8 bases, and 12 bases lay between the germline ends. The CDR3 coding sequence is TGTGCCAGCAGCGCGGACAGAGGGGAAAAACTGTTTTTT. Residues: CASSADRGEKLFF.

This clone was counted only a few times. The CDR3 nucleotides read TGTGCCAGCAGCCAAGACCCAGGGGTTTACGAGCAGTACTTC. The encoded protein is CASSQDPGVYEQYF. The V gene is TRBV3-1 (or the pseudogene TRBV3-2), the J gene TRBJ2-7; a weak D match, TRBD1 (6 bases). The germline V and J ends were trimmed by 0 bases and 4 bases, with 10 bases remaining between them. From germline, CDR1 is LGHDT and CDR2 YNNKEL (reference sequence). The CDR3 is 14 residues long.

The J gene is TRBJ2-7, the V gene TRBV28, with a weak D call TRBD1 (5 bases). V lost 6 bases and J lost 3, with 15 bases in between. The CDR3 has 14 amino acids. Germline CDR1 reads MDHEN; CDR2 reads SYDVKM. CDR3 bases: TGTGCCAGCAGCCTCGGACACACTGACTACGAGCAGTACTTC. This gives the protein CASSLGHTDYEQYF.

CDR3 DNA sequence: TGTGCCAGCAGCTTAGAAAGCAGGGGGTCAAATCAGCCCCAGCATTTT. It codes for CASSLESRGSNQPQHF. The chain joins TRBV7-2 to TRBJ1-5; 7 bases map to TRBD1. Trimming cost V 1 base and J 4 bases; bases outside gene matches: 7. Per germline, CDR1 SGHTA and CDR2 FQGNSA. The CDR3 loop spans 16 amino acids.

V and J are TRBV11-3 and TRBJ2-5; D is unresolved. This CDR3 is 13 amino acids long. Germline loops: CDR1 SGHNT, CDR2 YENEEA. The V gene lost 2 bases and the J gene lost 5 bases, with 9 bases spanning the gap. The CDR3 sequence: CASSLPPRETQYF. The DNA for the CDR3 is TGTGCCAGCAGCTTACCCCCCCGGGAGACCCAGTACTTC.

This chain joins TRBV27 and TRBJ1-1; D not certain. Germline V gene data show CDR1 as MNHEY and CDR2 as SMNVEV (reference sequence). This CDR3 region has 16 residues. The germline V and J ends were trimmed by 0 bases and 0 bases, with 11 bases remaining between them. CDR3 bases: TGTGCCAGCAGTTTATCTTCCAGGTTGTTGAACACTGAAGCTTTCTTT. Translated, it gives CASSLSSRLLNTEAFF.

The chain has TRBV6-2 or TRBV6-3 and TRBJ1-6; D is possibly TRBD1 (6 bases). Germline lookup yields CDR1 MNHEY and CDR2 SVGEGT. This CDR3 spans 13 amino acids. V lost 5 bases to trimming and J lost 9 bases, with 11 bases between them. The CDR3 here is CASSTGTSSPLHF. CDR3 bases: TGTGCCAGCAGTACCGGGACATCTTCACCCCTCCACTTT.

The sample holds one count of this clone. This chain uses TRBV28 with TRBJ2-3; 14 positions match TRBD2. This CDR3 has 19 residues. The germline gives CDR1 MDHEN, CDR2 SYDVKM. V dropped 6 bases and J dropped 7; count of bases not matched to a gene: 18. The CDR3 reads CASSNGLAGGPSHENTQYF. CDR3 sequence (DNA): TGTGCCAGCAGCAATGGACTAGCGGGGGGCCCTTCCCACGAGAATACGCAGTATTTT.

The chain uses TRBV7-7 and TRBJ2-2, with 15 bases matching TRBD2. V lost 5 bases and J lost 6; bases outside the gene matches: 4. The CDR3 is 16 residues long. The germline V gene encodes CDR1 SSHAT and CDR2 FNYEAQ (reference sequence). The CDR3 coding sequence is TGTGCCAGCAGCCTTGGACTAGCGGGAGGGCCCGGGGAGCTGTTTTTT. Amino acids: CASSLGLAGGPGELFF.

The J gene is TRBJ2-3, the V gene TRBV9; 8 nucleotides line up with TRBD2. The ends lost 4 bases at V and 0 bases at J; junction bases unmatched: 10. The CDR3 extends over 17 amino acids. Germline V lookup: CDR1 SGDLS, CDR2 YYNGEE. CDR3 nucleotides: TGTGCCAGCAGCCAACTCCCGGGGGGGGCTAGCACAGATACGCAGTATTTT. As protein: CASSQLPGGASTDTQYF.

CDR3 DNA sequence: TGTGCCACCAGCAGAGTAAATCAGCCCCAGCATTTT. It is translated as CATSRVNQPQHF. The chain recombines TRBV15 with TRBJ1-5, with unresolved D. Trimming cost V 1 base and J 4 bases, with 2 bases left between them. The germline V gene has CDR1 LNHNV and CDR2 YYDKDF (reference sequence). The CDR3 has 12 amino acids.

The chain carries TRBV7-3 and TRBJ2-3, with a possible D match to TRBD2 (6 bases). Germline loops: CDR1 SGHTA, CDR2 FQGTGA. V lost 5 bases and J 0 bases, leaving 12 bases between the germline ends. The CDR3 extends over 15 amino acids. As DNA, the CDR3 is TGTGCCAGCAGCGAAGGGCGGGGCAGCACAGATACGCAGTATTTT. As protein: CASSEGRGSTDTQYF.

The chain carries TRBV6-6 and TRBJ2-3; tentatively, D is TRBD2 (7 bases). Germline V CDR1 and CDR2: MNHNY, SVGAGI (reference sequence). The V end was cut by 6 bases, the J end by 5 bases, with 21 bases between. The CDR3 contains 16 residues. The CDR3 DNA reads as TGTGCCAGCAGACTCCCCGCCGGGGGGCGGTTAGATACGCAGTATTTT. It yields the protein CASRLPAGGRLDTQYF.

The genes are TRBV7-9 and TRBJ2-7; D is unresolved. Per germline, CDR1 SEHNR and CDR2 FQNEAQ (reference sequence). The V and J ends lost 5 bases and 3 bases respectively, with 14 bases between them. The CDR3 is 14 amino acids. The CDR3 sequence is CASSPPAVGYEQYF. CDR3 in DNA: TGTGCCAGCAGCCCTCCCGCGGTTGGCTACGAGCAGTACTTC.

The chain combines TRBV11-3 with TRBJ2-7; TRBD1 matches at 9 bases. The CDR3 has 15 amino acids. The ends lost 1 base at V and 4 bases at J; junction bases unmatched: 5. Germline V gives CDR1 SGHNT, CDR2 YENEEA. The CDR3 DNA sequence: TGTGCCAGCAGCTTAGGAGGACAGGGGAGGTACGAGCAGTACTTC. It encodes CASSLGGQGRYEQYF.

This clone was seen only once. The chain has TRBV7-2 and TRBJ1-6, with D unresolved. CDR1 and CDR2 (germline): SGHTA, FQGNSA. V was cut by 0 bases and J by 7 bases, with 7 bases left in between. The CDR3 consists of 14 residues. Here the CDR3 DNA reads TGTGCCAGCAGCTTAGCCCCGTTCAATTCACCCCTCCACTTT. This sequence encodes CASSLAPFNSPLHF.

The gene calls are TRBV5-1 and TRBJ1-4; tentatively, D is TRBD1 (5 bases). Trimming removed 1 base at V and 7 bases at J, with 8 bases between. Germline values: CDR1 SGHRS, CDR2 YFSETQ. The CDR3 is made up of 13 amino acids. This CDR3 is CASSLRQGEKLFF. CDR3 DNA sequence: TGCGCCAGCAGCTTGAGGCAGGGTGAAAAACTGTTTTTT.